This is a list of T cell receptor beta chains from one sample in a study of human T cells and chemical hapten exposure. MiXCR, applied by TCRdb to the RACE reads, yields one record per CDR3 protein. The table shows under 450,000 distinct CDR3 sequences, with about 4.8% occurring only once. Sequences were derived from whole blood, sampled in connection with sensitization to the hapten diphenylcyclopropenone (DPC). All receptors derive from a woman in her 50s with alopecia areata. Some clones in this sample may be carry-over from other donors' samples. CDR3s include the opening cysteine and the closing phenylalanine or tryptophan. The D gene is left open where the match is weak. Clone size is given for some rows only: seen once, a few or many times, or a class if the clone is expanded.

D,V,length,size,J,CDR3,DNA
-,TRBV6-1,15,many,TRBJ1-5,CASSFPGLGNQPQHF,TGTGCCAGCAGTTTTCCGGGACTCGGGAATCAGCCCCAGCATTTT
-,TRBV11-2,14,many,TRBJ2-3,CASSPDPYTDTQYF,TGTGCCAGCAGCCCCGACCCATACACAGATACGCAGTATTTT
TRBD1,TRBV6-2/TRBV6-3,11,-,TRBJ2-7,CASSDRGPPDF,TGTGCCAGCAGCGACAGGGGCCCACCGGACTTC
-,TRBV12-3/TRBV12-4,15,-,TRBJ2-1,CASSPRGLGSNEQFF,TGTGCCAGCAGCCCCAGAGGTTTAGGGTCTAATGAGCAGTTCTTC
-,TRBV5-8,17,many,TRBJ2-1,CASSLAYTLRGHNEQFF,TGTGCCAGCAGCTTGGCCTATACCCTCAGGGGACACAATGAGCAGTTCTTC
-,TRBV27,11,-,TRBJ1-5,CASYLNQPQHF,TGTGCCAGCTACCTAAATCAGCCCCAGCATTTT
TRBD2,TRBV6-2/TRBV6-3,16,few,TRBJ2-1,CASSYSTGGLNNEQFF,TGTGCCAGCAGTTACTCGACGGGAGGACTTAACAATGAGCAGTTCTTC
-,TRBV5-4,14,many,TRBJ1-3,CASSLNSLGDTIYF,TGTGCCAGCAGCTTAAATTCCCTGGGAGACACCATATATTTT
TRBD1,TRBV5-1,15,many,TRBJ2-7,CASSLTGTGLGEQYF,TGCGCCAGCAGCTTAACCGGGACAGGGTTGGGCGAGCAGTACTTC
-,TRBV14,11,many,TRBJ2-6,CASAGANVLTF,TGTGCCAGCGCTGGGGCCAACGTCCTGACTTTC
-,TRBV29-1,14,many,TRBJ2-6,CSAIGPPGANVLTF,TGCAGCGCCATAGGACCTCCTGGGGCCAACGTCCTGACTTTC
-,TRBV2,15,-,TRBJ2-3,CASSEREVATDTQYF,TGTGCCAGCAGTGAACGGGAAGTAGCTACAGATACGCAGTATTTT
-,TRBV7-9,17,-,TRBJ2-5,CASSSFPPGQLASAQYF,TGTGCCAGCAGCTCGTTTCCTCCGGGACAGCTAGCGTCGGCCCAGTACTTC
-,TRBV28,16,many,TRBJ2-5,CASSPRHQGRQETQYF,TGTGCCAGCAGTCCACGTCACCAGGGACGGCAAGAGACCCAGTACTTC
-,TRBV11-2,11,few,TRBJ1-4,CASSFSGALFF,TGTGCCAGCAGCTTTTCCGGGGCTCTGTTTTTT
-,TRBV11-2,18,many,TRBJ2-7,CASSLVSIGASYFTEQYF,TGTGCCAGCAGCTTAGTGTCCATCGGGGCCAGTTACTTCACCGAGCAGTACTTC
-,TRBV29-1,14,few,TRBJ2-7,CSVENKGKPYEQYF,TGCAGCGTTGAGAATAAGGGAAAACCCTACGAGCAGTACTTC
-,TRBV12-3/TRBV12-4,15,many,TRBJ1-2,CASSPGGGMSYGYTF,TGTGCCAGCAGCCCCGGGGGGGGGATGAGCTATGGCTACACCTTC
-,TRBV20-1,11,few,TRBJ1-4,CSARDNEKLFF,TGCAGTGCTAGAGATAATGAAAAACTGTTTTTT
-,TRBV2,14,many,TRBJ1-5,CASSEPYRSQPQHF,TGTGCCAGCAGTGAGCCATATAGGAGCCAGCCCCAGCATTTT
TRBD1,TRBV28,17,-,TRBJ1-5,CASSLSGTGNQAQPQHF,TGTGCCAGCAGTTTATCCGGGACAGGGAACCAGGCTCAGCCCCAGCATTTT